These T cell receptor beta chains were read from a single sample in a study of early T cells in non-severe SARS-CoV-2 infection. Each CDR3 protein gets one entry after TCRdb re-called the 5' RACE reads with MiXCR. The table lists roughly 110,000 distinct CDR3 sequences, 11% of them singletons. The sample comprised whole blood. These TCRs come from an adult who was a healthcare worker with PCR-confirmed SARS-CoV-2 infection or an uninfected control (not recorded which). The CDR3 runs from the conserved cysteine through the conserved F or W. The order of the fields is CDR3 DNA, CDR3 protein, clone size, J gene, D gene, V gene. The D gene is left open where the match is weak. Some rows mark clone size as missing; the rest say once, few, many or name a class of expanded clone.

CDR3nt: TGTGCCAGCAGTTACCGGACAGGCCACGAGCAGTACTTC
CDR3aa: CASSYRTGHEQYF
abundance: many
j_gene: TRBJ2-7
d_gene: TRBD1
v_gene: TRBV6-2/TRBV6-3

CDR3nt: TGTGCCAGCAGTCGCTGGGACGGGCCCTACGAGCAGTACTTC
CDR3aa: CASSRWDGPYEQYF
abundance: .
j_gene: TRBJ2-7
d_gene: .
v_gene: TRBV12-3/TRBV12-4

CDR3nt: TGTGCCAGCAGTTTACGGCCAGATACGCAGTATTTT
CDR3aa: CASSLRPDTQYF
abundance: many
j_gene: TRBJ2-3
d_gene: .
v_gene: TRBV12-3/TRBV12-4

CDR3nt: TGTGCCTGGAGTGAGTTGCGTCGAGGGATCACAGATACGCAGTATTTT
CDR3aa: CAWSELRRGITDTQYF
abundance: .
j_gene: TRBJ2-3
d_gene: .
v_gene: TRBV30

CDR3nt: TGTGCCAGCAGTCGGGGGACCACCAGAATTATGGAGCAGTTCTTC
CDR3aa: CASSRGTTRIMEQFF
abundance: medium-sized
j_gene: TRBJ2-1
d_gene: .
v_gene: TRBV27

CDR3nt: TGTGCCAGCAGCAATATTTACGGGGAGCTGTTTTTT
CDR3aa: CASSNIYGELFF
abundance: many
j_gene: TRBJ2-2
d_gene: .
v_gene: TRBV3-1

CDR3nt: TGCAGTGCTAGAGGGTTCAGGGACCCCTACGAGCAGTACTTC
CDR3aa: CSARGFRDPYEQYF
abundance: many
j_gene: TRBJ2-7
d_gene: .
v_gene: TRBV20-1

CDR3nt: TGTGCCAGCAGGTCTGACAGCCACGAGCAGTACTTC
CDR3aa: CASRSDSHEQYF
abundance: few
j_gene: TRBJ2-7
d_gene: .
v_gene: TRBV6-6

CDR3nt: TGTGCCAGCACCACAGGCCGAACAATATATTTT
CDR3aa: CASTTGRTIYF
abundance: many
j_gene: TRBJ1-3
d_gene: .
v_gene: TRBV12-3/TRBV12-4

CDR3nt: TGTGCCAGCGGGACACACAACACCGGGGAGCTGTTTTTT
CDR3aa: CASGTHNTGELFF
abundance: many
j_gene: TRBJ2-2
d_gene: .
v_gene: TRBV19

CDR3nt: TGTGCCAGCAGCCCGTCGACTGGACCGAATACGCAGTATTTT
CDR3aa: CASSPSTGPNTQYF
abundance: .
j_gene: TRBJ2-3
d_gene: .
v_gene: TRBV7-2

CDR3nt: TGTGCCAGCAGCAAGACTAGCGCTTCCTACGAGCAGTACTTC
CDR3aa: CASSKTSASYEQYF
abundance: many
j_gene: TRBJ2-7
d_gene: TRBD2
v_gene: TRBV9

CDR3nt: TGTGCCAGCAGCTACAGACTAGCGGGGAGATACAATGAGCAGTTCTTC
CDR3aa: CASSYRLAGRYNEQFF
abundance: many
j_gene: TRBJ2-1
d_gene: TRBD2
v_gene: TRBV5-4

CDR3nt: TGTGCCAGCAGCTTAGCCTACGACCGGAATGAAAAACTGTTTTTT
CDR3aa: CASSLAYDRNEKLFF
abundance: many
j_gene: TRBJ1-4
d_gene: .
v_gene: TRBV11-2

CDR3nt: TGTGCCAGCAGCTCCCCGGGGCAGGGGGCAACAGATACGCAGTATTTT
CDR3aa: CASSSPGQGATDTQYF
abundance: few
j_gene: TRBJ2-3
d_gene: TRBD1
v_gene: TRBV7-3

CDR3nt: TGCGCCAGCAGTTTAGATCAGGGTTCCGGGGAGCTGTTTTTT
CDR3aa: CASSLDQGSGELFF
abundance: few
j_gene: TRBJ2-2
d_gene: .
v_gene: TRBV5-1

CDR3nt: TGTGCCAGCCACGCCAGGGGGTTTCAGCCCCAGCATTTT
CDR3aa: CASHARGFQPQHF
abundance: .
j_gene: TRBJ1-5
d_gene: TRBD1
v_gene: TRBV2

CDR3nt: TGTGCCAGCAGCCCTAACTACGAGCAGTACTTC
CDR3aa: CASSPNYEQYF
abundance: many
j_gene: TRBJ2-7
d_gene: .
v_gene: TRBV28

CDR3nt: TGTGCCAGCAGTTTAGACGCATTCAAAAACATTCAGTACTTC
CDR3aa: CASSLDAFKNIQYF
abundance: .
j_gene: TRBJ2-4
d_gene: .
v_gene: TRBV12-3/TRBV12-4

CDR3nt: TGTGCCAGCACTCCCTCCACAGGGCTTAAGACCCAGTACTTC
CDR3aa: CASTPSTGLKTQYF
abundance: many
j_gene: TRBJ2-5
d_gene: .
v_gene: TRBV12-3/TRBV12-4

CDR3nt: TGTGCCAGCAGCTTAATACGGGCCGGGACTAGCGGGAAAGTGGGCGAGGAGACCCAGTACTTC
CDR3aa: CASSLIRAGTSGKVGEETQYF
abundance: many
j_gene: TRBJ2-5
d_gene: TRBD2
v_gene: TRBV7-7

CDR3nt: TGCGCCAGCAGCCAAGATTTATGGGGCAGCTCCTACGAGCAGTACTTC
CDR3aa: CASSQDLWGSSYEQYF
abundance: many
j_gene: TRBJ2-7
d_gene: .
v_gene: TRBV4-3

CDR3nt: TGTGCCAGCAGTGCGACTAGCGGGAGGGCCGATACGCAGTATTTT
CDR3aa: CASSATSGRADTQYF
abundance: .
j_gene: TRBJ2-3
d_gene: TRBD2
v_gene: TRBV6-2/TRBV6-3

CDR3nt: TGCAGCTCACAGGGGAACTATGGCTACACCTTC
CDR3aa: CSSQGNYGYTF
abundance: few
j_gene: TRBJ1-2
d_gene: TRBD1
v_gene: TRBV29-1

CDR3nt: TGTGCCAGCAGCCCGGACCCTTTTGGGGGCGCAGGCTATGGCTACACCTTC
CDR3aa: CASSPDPFGGAGYGYTF
abundance: few
j_gene: TRBJ1-2
d_gene: .
v_gene: TRBV3-1

CDR3nt: TGTGCCAGCAGTCCAAAGGAGACCCAGTACTTC
CDR3aa: CASSPKETQYF
abundance: few
j_gene: TRBJ2-5
d_gene: .
v_gene: TRBV28

CDR3nt: TGCGCCAGCAGCCAAGATAGAACTAGAGTCTGGGAGACCCAGTACTTC
CDR3aa: CASSQDRTRVWETQYF
abundance: many
j_gene: TRBJ2-5
d_gene: .
v_gene: TRBV4-3